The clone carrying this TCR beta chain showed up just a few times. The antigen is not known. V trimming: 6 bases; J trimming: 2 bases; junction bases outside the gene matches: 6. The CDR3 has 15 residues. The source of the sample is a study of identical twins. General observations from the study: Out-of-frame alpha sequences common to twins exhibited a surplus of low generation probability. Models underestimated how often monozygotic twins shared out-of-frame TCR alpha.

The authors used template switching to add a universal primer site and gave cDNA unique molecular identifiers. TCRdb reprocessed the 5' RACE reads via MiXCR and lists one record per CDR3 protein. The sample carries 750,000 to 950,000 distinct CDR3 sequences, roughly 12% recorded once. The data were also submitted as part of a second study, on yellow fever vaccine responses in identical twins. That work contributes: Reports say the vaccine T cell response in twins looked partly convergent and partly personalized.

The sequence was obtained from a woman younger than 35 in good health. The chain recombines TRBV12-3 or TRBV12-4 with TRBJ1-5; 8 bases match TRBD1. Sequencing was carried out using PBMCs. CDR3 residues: CASSADRVGNQPQHF. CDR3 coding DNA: TGTGCCAGCAGCGCGGACAGGGTCGGCAATCAGCCCCAGCATTTT.